This is a list of T cell receptor beta chains from one sample in a study of cytomegalovirus exposure and HLA in healthy donors. Repertoires were generated with immunoSEQ multiplex PCR, while TCRdb's copy carries only in-frame clones and drops some. The table has 200,000 to 250,000 clones, about 85% seen once. Input material: PBMCs. These receptors came from a woman between 45 and 60 years old in good health and CMV-seropositive. The CDR3 runs from the conserved cysteine through the conserved F or W. Each record gives: V gene, D gene, J gene, clone size, CDR3 DNA, CDR3 protein. The D gene is left open where the match is weak. Clone size appears in some rows only: once, few, many, or a class for an expanded clone.

>TRBV7-8|-|TRBJ2-2|-
TGTGCCAGCAGCTACCTAATCCTGTCGAACACCGGGGAGCTGTTTTTT
CASSYLILSNTGELFF
>TRBV5-1|TRBD1|TRBJ1-2|once
TGCGCCAGCAGCTTAGGGACAGGGGGCACGAACTATGGCTACACCTTC
CASSLGTGGTNYGYTF
>TRBV6-5|-|TRBJ2-2|-
TGTGCCAGCAGTGATCAGGACACCGGGGAGCTGTTTTTT
CASSDQDTGELFF
>TRBV5-8|-|TRBJ1-6|-
TGTGCCAGCGGTTATTTAGATAATTCACCCCTCCACTTT
CASGYLDNSPLHF
>TRBV6-1|TRBD2|TRBJ2-2|once
TGTGCCAGCACCTACCTAGCGGGAGGGTCCGGGGAGCTGTTTTTT
CASTYLAGGSGELFF
>TRBV28|TRBD1|TRBJ1-2|-
TGTGCCAGCAACCAACCCCGGGACAGGGCTTATGGCTACACCTTC
CASNQPRDRAYGYTF
>TRBV4-1|-|TRBJ2-5|-
TGCGCCAGCAGCCAAGGGCTTTTGGGCCTGACGGAGACCCAGTACTTC
CASSQGLLGLTETQYF
>TRBV4-2|-|TRBJ2-3|-
TGTGCCAGCAGCCAAGCAGACAGCACGAGGTTGACGCAGTATTTT
CASSQADSTRLTQYF
>TRBV29-1|-|TRBJ2-7|once
TGCAGCGTTGGGCAGGGGCGGTACGAGCAGTACTTC
CSVGQGRYEQYF
>TRBV19|-|TRBJ1-1|-
TGTGCCAGTAGTATTGACAGCTTGAACACTGAAGCTTTCTTT
CASSIDSLNTEAFF
>TRBV29-1|TRBD1|TRBJ1-2|-
TGCAGCGTGGATATGCGGGACAGGGGTGGATTCTATGGCTACACCTTC
CSVDMRDRGGFYGYTF
>TRBV19|TRBD1|TRBJ2-7|-
TGTGCCAGTAGTAGAGACAGGGGCGGCTACGAGCAGTACTTC
CASSRDRGGYEQYF
>TRBV5-1|-|TRBJ1-1|few
TGCGCCAGCAGCTTGAATGGTTTAGACACTGAAGCTTTCTTT
CASSLNGLDTEAFF
>TRBV9|-|TRBJ2-2|-
TGTGCCAGCAGCGTATTCTCGGACACCGGGGAGCTGTTTTTT
CASSVFSDTGELFF
>TRBV15|TRBD1|TRBJ2-7|-
TGTGCCACCAGCAGAGTTCAATCGACAGGGATCTACGAGCAGTACTTC
CATSRVQSTGIYEQYF